This T cell receptor (beta chain) was captured by sequencing in a study of a mutant IDH1 vaccine in newly diagnosed glioma. Across the study: Pretreatment consisted of radiotherapy, temozolomide, or both, with most receiving both.

About this clone: Its specificity is unknown.

Time point specified: week 5, during vaccination. With topical imiquimod, each dose of the vaccine consisted of 300 ug of mutant IDH1 20-mer peptide. This CDR3 contains 15 residues. The ends were cut back, 0 bases at V and 8 bases at J, with 16 bases in the middle. CDR1 and CDR2 (germline): MNHNS, SASEGT. Measured with immunoSEQ multiplex PCR; TCRdb has only the in-frame clones, and not every one. The repertoire holds more than 40,000 clones, with roughly 78% as singletons. The chain employs TRBV6-1 and TRBJ1-2; D may be TRBD1 (5 bases). Sample: PBMCs, taken from a glioma patient whose treatment included an IDH1 peptide vaccine. The TCR sequence derives from a woman in her thirties or forties with glioma. CDR3 nucleotide sequence: TGTGCCAGCAGTGAAGCGCGAGGCAGGGTGGGCGGCTACACCTTC. Translated: CASSEARGRVGGYTF.